The 20 T cell receptor beta chains reported below all come from one sample, sequenced in a study of shared clonotypes between healthy human individuals. Sequencing used immunoSEQ multiplex PCR; TCRdb keeps in-frame clones, though not all of them. The sample carries under 1,100,000 clones, approximately 76% recorded once. The material sequenced was memory CD4+ T cells sorted from blood. Subset given: CD45RA-negative fraction. These receptors all come from a man aged 18 to 35 in good health.

V usage is TRBV6-1 and J usage is TRBJ2-7; weak D call: TRBD2 (6 bases). The CDR3 extends over 13 amino acids. Germline V gives CDR1 MNHNS, CDR2 SASEGT. V was pared by 9 bases and J by 7 bases, with 19 bases between. The CDR3 here is CASTVRGWEEQYF. DNA for the CDR3: TGTGCCAGTACCGTCCGGGGGTGGGAGGAGCAGTACTTC.

The chain links TRBV10-1 to TRBJ2-7; 9 positions agree with TRBD1. The CDR3 contains 15 residues. The germline V gene has CDR1 WNHNN and CDR2 SYGVQD (reference sequence). Trimming took 6 bases from V and 1 from J; bases not matched to a gene: 7. In DNA form, the CDR3 reads TGCGCCAGCAGGGGGACAGGGATGGGTTCCTACGAGCAGTACTTC. It is translated as CASRGTGMGSYEQYF.

In its sample, this clone was seen a few times. The chain is built from TRBV5-1 and TRBJ2-1; D call uncertain. CDR3 length: 16 amino acids. CDR1 and CDR2 (germline): SGHRS, YFSETQ. The V gene lost 0 bases and the J gene lost 8 bases, with 18 bases spanning the gap. The CDR3 reads CASSLAGSGRSDEQFF. DNA for the CDR3: TGCGCCAGCAGCTTGGCTGGATCTGGGCGGAGCGATGAGCAGTTCTTC.

The chain joins TRBV5-1 to TRBJ2-3, with 11 bases matching TRBD2. Germline-derived CDR1 and CDR2 are SGHRS and YFSETQ. This CDR3 has 16 amino acids. The V and J ends lost 4 bases and 2 bases, in that order; junction bases with no gene match: 6. CDR3 in amino acids: CASSLTSGMATDTQYF. The CDR3 DNA sequence: TGCGCCAGCAGCCTGACTAGCGGGATGGCCACAGATACGCAGTATTTT.

The gene calls are TRBV19 and TRBJ1-1, with 8 bases that match TRBD1. The CDR3 covers 21 residues. Per germline, CDR1 LNHDA and CDR2 SQIVND (reference sequence). J was trimmed by 6 bases and V by 5 bases; bases with no gene match: 29. Written as DNA, the CDR3 is TGTGCCAGTAGTTCAGATAGGGGAGAACTCGGACAGGGAGGTCGAGGGGCTGAAGCTTTCTTT. This gives the protein CASSSDRGELGQGGRGAEAFF.

The CDR3 spells CASSPTRRDRGTEAFF. As DNA, the CDR3 is TGTGCCAGTAGTCCGACTCGACGGGACAGGGGTACTGAAGCTTTCTTT. The rearrangement uses TRBV19 and TRBJ1-1; 10 nucleotides line up with TRBD1. With V trimmed by 5 bases and J by 5 bases, 11 bases remained unmatched. The CDR3 is made up of 16 amino acids. Germline V CDR1 and CDR2: LNHDA, SQIVND (reference sequence).

The chain carries TRBV18 and TRBJ1-4; D unclear. Looked up from germline, CDR1 is KGHSH and CDR2 is LQKENI. The CDR3 runs 17 residues. V was clipped by 3 bases and J by 4 bases, with 18 bases between them. In DNA, the CDR3 is TGTGCCAGCTCACCGTCGAGGGTTGGAGGCAATAATGAAAAACTGTTTTTT. Its translation: CASSPSRVGGNNEKLFF.

The rearrangement joins TRBV19 to TRBJ1-5, with D unclear. Per the germline V gene, CDR1 is LNHDA and CDR2 is SQIVND (reference sequence). The V end was cut by 0 bases, the J end by 9 bases, with 9 bases between. This CDR3 is built from 13 residues. The CDR3 spells CASSIEGTVPQHF. As DNA, the CDR3 is TGTGCCAGTAGTATAGAGGGAACAGTGCCCCAGCATTTT. Full variable domain (remainder filled in from reference TRBV19 and TRBJ1-5): DGGITQSPKYLFRKEGQNVTLSCEQNLNHDAMYWYRQDPGQGLRLIYYSQIVNDFQKGDIAEGYSVSREKKESFPLTVTSAQKNPTAFYLCASSIEGTVPQHFGDGTRLSIL.

The chain uses TRBV19 and TRBJ1-5, with D perhaps TRBD1 (6 bases). Germline values: CDR1 LNHDA, CDR2 SQIVND (reference sequence). The ends were cut back, 1 base at V and 3 bases at J, with 13 bases in the middle. CDR3 length: 16 residues. The CDR3 loop reads CASSIAGGGHNQPQHF. CDR3 nucleotides: TGTGCCAGTAGTATAGCAGGAGGGGGGCACAATCAGCCCCAGCATTTT.

A few counts support this clone. The rearrangement uses TRBV4-2 and TRBJ2-2; 7 bases are a match to TRBD1. The V gene's germline CDR1 is LGHNA and CDR2 YNFKEQ. Trimming cost V 5 bases and J 4 bases; bases outside gene matches: 10. The CDR3 extends over 16 amino acids. CDR3 sequence reads: CASSKGAGFGTGELFF. The CDR3 DNA follows: TGTGCCAGCAGCAAGGGGGCCGGGTTCGGCACCGGGGAGCTGTTTTTT.

This sequence joins TRBV5-1 and TRBJ1-2, with 10 bases fitting TRBD1. V lost 5 bases, J lost 6 bases, and 4 bases stayed unmatched. The CDR3 consists of 13 residues. Looked up from germline, CDR1 is SGHRS and CDR2 is YFSETQ. CDR3 nucleotide sequence: TGCGCCAGCAGACGGGACAGGGGAAATGGCTACACCTTC. This codes for CASRRDRGNGYTF. Together with reference TRBV5-1 and TRBJ1-2, the CDR3 gives the full variable domain: KAGVTQTPRYLIKTRGQQVTLSCSPISGHRSVSWYQQTPGQGLQFLFEYFSETQRNKGNFPGRFSGRQFSNSRSEMNVSTLELGDSALYLCASRRDRGNGYTFGSGTRLTVV.

The V call is TRBV2, the J call TRBJ2-2, with D possibly matching TRBD1 (5 bases). V was trimmed by 6 bases and J by 0 bases, leaving 8 bases between them. Germline values: CDR1 SNHLY, CDR2 FYNNEI. There are 14 residues in the CDR3. Written as DNA, the CDR3 is TGTGCCAGCAGGGGGCATACGAACACCGGGGAGCTGTTTTTT. Translating gives CASRGHTNTGELFF.

This sequence joins TRBV4-1 and TRBJ1-3, with TRBD1 matching over 10 bases. Trimming at V came to 3 bases and at J to 7 bases, leaving 6 bases not matched to a gene. The CDR3 totals 15 residues. CDR1 and CDR2 from the germline V gene are MGHRA and YSYEKL. CDR3 sequence (DNA): TGCGCCAGCAGCCACCCGGGACAGGGGCGGAACACCATATATTTT. Protein: CASSHPGQGRNTIYF.

This rearrangement joins TRBV30 to TRBJ1-3, with D possibly TRBD1 on 5 matching bases. Germline CDR1 GTSNPN, CDR2 SVGIG (reference sequence). Trimming left V 5 bases short and J 6 bases short, with 11 bases between. CDR3 size: 12 residues. The CDR3 loop reads CAWGGRPNTIYF. The CDR3 bases are TGTGCCTGGGGGGGACGGCCAAACACCATATATTTT.

The rearrangement links TRBV7-8 to TRBJ2-5, with D possibly TRBD1 on 5 matching bases. This CDR3 spans 13 amino acids. Germline V gives CDR1 SGHVS, CDR2 FQNEAQ. The germline V and J ends were trimmed by 6 bases and 13 bases, with 21 bases remaining between them. The CDR3 DNA reads as TGTGCCAGCAGTAATGTGGGGCAGACGGATTGGTACTTC. It specifies CASSNVGQTDWYF.

Remarks on this clone: At the DNA level, this CDR3 is encoded by other sequences in the same sample as well. The chain has TRBV5-1 and TRBJ2-1; 7 positions match TRBD1. The germline V gene encodes CDR1 SGHRS and CDR2 YFSETQ. This CDR3 spans 14 amino acids. V lost 4 bases, J lost 3 bases, and 4 bases stayed unmatched. CDR3 in amino acids: CASSEGQSYNEQFF. The CDR3 DNA reads TGCGCCAGCAGCGAGGGACAGAGCTACAATGAGCAGTTCTTC.

Concerning this clone itself: Within the sample, other DNA sequences also encode this same CDR3. The chain uses TRBV5-1 and TRBJ2-6; TRBD1 matches at 7 bases. The CDR3 is 15 amino acids. The V segment lost 4 bases and the J segment 2 bases; nucleotides outside the gene matches: 3. Germline lookup yields CDR1 SGHRS and CDR2 YFSETQ. The CDR3 loop is CASSLGGPGANVLTF. Here the CDR3 DNA reads TGCGCCAGCAGCCTAGGGGGCCCTGGGGCCAACGTCCTGACTTTC.

The chain carries TRBV18 and TRBJ2-7; the D gene is possibly TRBD2 (5 bases). The CDR3 sequence is 17 residues long. CDR1 is KGHSH, CDR2 LQKENI, per germline. Trimming pared 0 bases from V and 2 bases from J, leaving 17 bases between. The CDR3 protein is CASSPPSSGVRPYEQYF. CDR3 nucleotide sequence: TGTGCCAGCTCACCACCATCATCCGGGGTACGACCCTACGAGCAGTACTTC.

This clone was observed a handful of times. The gene calls are TRBV30 and TRBJ2-3, with D possibly being TRBD1 (6 bases). V lost 3 bases, J lost 3 bases, and 13 bases lay in between. Per the germline V gene, CDR1 is GTSNPN and CDR2 is SVGIG (reference sequence). The CDR3 is 14 amino acids. CDR3 sequence (DNA): TGTGCCTGGAGAACCAACAGGGAGACAGATACGCAGTATTTT. Its protein is CAWRTNRETDTQYF.

Comment on this clone: This specimen includes other DNA sequences encoding the same CDR3. V gene TRBV28 combines with J gene TRBJ1-2; D is unresolved. The CDR3 length is 15 residues. Trimming left V 4 bases short and J 1 base short, with 13 bases between. Germline CDR1 reads MDHEN; CDR2 reads SYDVKM. The CDR3 loop reads CASSSPGEGNYGYTF. The CDR3 DNA reads TGTGCCAGCAGTTCCCCCGGGGAGGGTAACTATGGCTACACCTTC.